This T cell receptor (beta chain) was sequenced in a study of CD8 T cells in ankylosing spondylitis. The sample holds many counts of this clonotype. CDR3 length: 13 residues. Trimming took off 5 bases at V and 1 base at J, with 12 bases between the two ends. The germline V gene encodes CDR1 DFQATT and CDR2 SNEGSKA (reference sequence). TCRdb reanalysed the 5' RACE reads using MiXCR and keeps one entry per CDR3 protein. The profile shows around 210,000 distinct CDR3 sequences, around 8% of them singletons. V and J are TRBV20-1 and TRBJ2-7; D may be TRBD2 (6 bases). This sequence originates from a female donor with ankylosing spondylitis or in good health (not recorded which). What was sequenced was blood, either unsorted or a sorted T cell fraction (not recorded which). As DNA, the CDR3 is TGCAGTGCTCTTCGGCGGGGATCCTACGAGCAGTACTTC. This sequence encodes CSALRRGSYEQYF.